These 8 T cell receptor beta chains originate from one sample sequenced in a study of blood T cells in healthy people across ages. The use of a sample-barcoded 5' primer and a J-beta primer mix characterized a second PCR of roughly 6 to 11 cycles. TCRdb ran MiXCR on the 5' RACE reads and lists one entry per CDR3 protein. The sample has over a million distinct CDR3 sequences, 42% seen once. The sample taken for sequencing was blood. Source of these receptors: a woman between 18 and 30 years old in good health.

The V call is TRBV28, the J call TRBJ1-1, with 7 bases lining up with TRBD1. The CDR3 length is 14 residues. Germline V gives CDR1 MDHEN, CDR2 SYDVKM. The J segment lost 4 bases and the V segment lost 6 bases, leaving 8 bases of the junction unmatched. The CDR3 sequence: CASRGGQTGTEAFF. DNA of the CDR3: TGTGCCAGCAGGGGGGGACAGACGGGCACTGAAGCTTTCTTT.

This clonotype was counted between two and nine times. The chain is built from TRBV3-1 and TRBJ1-2; TRBD1 is a possible D gene (5 bases). Trimming pared 1 base from V and 7 bases from J, leaving 19 bases between. The germline V gene encodes CDR1 LGHDT and CDR2 YNNKEL (reference sequence). The CDR3 has 16 residues. The CDR3: CASSQGAGTTDSGYTF. As DNA, the CDR3 is TGTGCCAGCAGCCAAGGGGCAGGGACTACTGATAGTGGCTACACCTTC.

The chain couples TRBV29-1 to TRBJ1-2, with TRBD1 as a possible D gene (5 bases). V dropped 0 bases and J dropped 6 bases, with 14 bases sitting between them. The CDR3 length is 14 residues. Germline CDR1 reads SQVTM; CDR2 reads ANQGSEA. The CDR3 DNA follows: TGCAGCGTTGAAGACCCCAGGGCTGACCATGGCTACACCTTC. It yields the protein CSVEDPRADHGYTF. The full variable domain, with the rest looked up from reference TRBV29-1 and TRBJ1-2, is SAVISQKPSRDICQRGTSLTIQCQVDSQVTMMFWYRQQPGQSLTLIATANQGSEATYESGFVIDKFPISRPNLTFSTLTVSNMSPEDSSIYLCSVEDPRADHGYTFGSGTRLTVV.

This clonotype was recorded a few times. This chain uses TRBV27 with TRBJ2-5; weak D call: TRBD1 (5 bases). The CDR3 length is 13 residues. CDR1 and CDR2 (germline): MNHEY, SMNVEV (reference sequence). V was pared by 6 bases and J by 3 bases, with 11 bases between. CDR3 sequence (DNA): TGTGCCAGCAGCTTAAACAGGAAAGAGACCCAGTACTTC. As protein: CASSLNRKETQYF.

The J gene is TRBJ1-5, the V gene TRBV2; TRBD1 is a possible D gene (5 bases). The CDR3 is 13 amino acids. V gave up 1 base and J gave up 11 bases, with 12 bases separating them. Germline values: CDR1 SNHLY, CDR2 FYNNEI. In DNA, the CDR3 is TGTGCCAGCAGTGAAGGCGGGCTAGGGGCCCAGCATTTT. Its translation: CASSEGGLGAQHF.

This clonotype was detected a few times. The rearrangement joins TRBV9 to TRBJ2-3; a weak D match, TRBD2 (5 bases). Between the trimmed V and J ends, which lost 4 bases and 0 bases, there was a span of 30 bases. The CDR3 spans 21 residues. Germline CDR1 reads SGDLS; CDR2 reads YYNGEE. CDR3 in DNA: TGTGCCAGCAGCCCCCCCCATGTTGGGGAGCGGAGCCCTCCTAGCACAGATACGCAGTATTTT. This translates into CASSPPHVGERSPPSTDTQYF.

This chain connects TRBV6-5 to TRBJ1-2, with TRBD1 matching 7 bases. There are 17 residues in the CDR3. The junction had 15 bases not matched to a gene; V was cut back by 2 bases and J by 6 bases. Germline-derived CDR1 and CDR2 are MNHEY and SVGAGI. The CDR3 sequence: CASSYPLEGGWSHGYTF. CDR3 nucleotides: TGTGCCAGCAGTTACCCCCTCGAAGGGGGCTGGTCCCATGGCTACACCTTC.

In its sample, this clonotype was seen many times. The chain links TRBV15 to TRBJ2-1; D might be TRBD2 (7 bases). V shed 0 bases and J shed 8 bases, with 20 bases lying between them. This CDR3 region has 17 residues. Germline loops: CDR1 LNHNV, CDR2 YYDKDF (reference sequence). The CDR3 coding sequence is TGTGCCACCAGCAGAGATATGGGGGGGCTCATCAATGATGAGCAGTTCTTC. Translating it yields CATSRDMGGLINDEQFF.